A selection of T cell receptor beta chains follows, all from one sample in a study of vaccination and CD4 T cells after COVID-19. These receptors lack a known antigen. In TCRdb, the PCR reads were re-called with MiXCR into one record per CDR3 protein. The data contain some 10,000 distinct CDR3 sequences, 35% of them singletons. The sample comprised CD4+ T cells from blood, cultured in vitro. The receptor set was obtained from a human donor in good health. Both conserved end residues are part of each CDR3. The order of the fields is clone size, D gene, J gene, V gene, CDR3 protein, CDR3 DNA. D genes are given only for firm matches. Part of the rows lack a size; the others show once, few, many or a class for expanded clones.

>-|TRBD2|TRBJ2-1|TRBV20-1
CSARDQQREGPYNEQFF
TGCAGTGCTAGAGATCAACAGCGGGAAGGACCCTACAATGAGCAGTTCTTC
>once|TRBD2|TRBJ2-3|TRBV20-1
CSAQSGTSGADTQYF
TGCAGTGCTCAAAGCGGGACTAGCGGAGCAGATACGCAGTATTTT
>-|-|TRBJ2-3|TRBV7-2
CASSQQVGTDTQYF
TGTGCCAGCAGCCAACAGGTCGGGACAGATACGCAGTATTTT
>few|TRBD1|TRBJ1-2|TRBV27
CASSLGTGAYGYTF
TGTGCCAGCAGTCTGGGGACAGGAGCCTATGGCTACACCTTC
>-|-|TRBJ1-1|TRBV28
CASNGQPKNTEAFF
TGTGCCAGCAATGGACAGCCGAAGAACACTGAAGCTTTCTTT
>-|-|TRBJ2-1|TRBV7-9
CASAADGRRLKQFF
TGTGCCAGCGCGGCAGATGGGCGGAGGTTAAAGCAGTTCTTC
>-|TRBD2|TRBJ2-5|TRBV6-1
CASTTSGNQETQYF
TGTGCCAGCACTACTAGCGGTAACCAAGAGACCCAGTACTTC
>-|TRBD1|TRBJ1-1|TRBV27
CASSLGTGALTEAFF
TGTGCCAGCAGTTTAGGGACAGGGGCCCTAACTGAAGCTTTCTTT
>-|-|TRBJ2-1|TRBV6-2/TRBV6-3
CASSARVNEQFF
TGTGCCAGCAGTGCCCGGGTGAATGAGCAGTTCTTC
>once|-|TRBJ1-1|TRBV6-2/TRBV6-3
CASSYQGQTDRAEAFF
TGTGCCAGCAGTTATCAAGGACAGACGGATAGGGCTGAAGCTTTCTTT
>-|TRBD1|TRBJ1-2|TRBV6-1
CASSPRTGADGYTF
TGTGCCAGCAGCCCCAGGACAGGGGCGGATGGCTACACCTTC
>few|-|TRBJ2-1|TRBV7-3
CASSSGPLPDEQFF
TGTGCCAGCAGCTCTGGGCCCCTTCCCGATGAGCAGTTCTTC
>-|-|TRBJ2-7|TRBV2
CASSPILSSYEQYF
TGTGCCAGCAGTCCGATTTTAAGCTCCTACGAGCAGTACTTC
>-|TRBD1|TRBJ1-5|TRBV6-2/TRBV6-3
CASSSRQGALGQPQHF
TGTGCCAGCAGTAGCCGACAGGGGGCGCTGGGTCAGCCCCAGCATTTT
>-|-|TRBJ2-7|TRBV27
CASSLTPSAGDFSYEQYF
TGTGCCAGCAGTTTGACCCCCTCGGCAGGGGACTTCTCCTACGAGCAGTACTTC
>-|-|TRBJ2-7|TRBV7-9
CACDSPPYEQYF
TGTGCCTGTGACAGTCCCCCCTACGAGCAGTACTTC
>-|-|TRBJ1-1|TRBV7-2
CASSLTANTEAFF
TGTGCCAGCAGCTTAACAGCGAACACTGAAGCTTTCTTT
>few|-|TRBJ2-3|TRBV7-9
CASSLTDTQYF
TGTGCCAGCAGCCTTACAGATACGCAGTATTTT
>few|-|TRBJ2-7|TRBV20-1
CSVNGGPYEQYF
TGCAGTGTCAATGGAGGGCCGTACGAGCAGTACTTC
>-|-|TRBJ2-7|TRBV2
CASSDVPTEQYF
TGTGCCAGCAGTGATGTGCCCACCGAGCAGTACTTC
>few|TRBD1|TRBJ1-2|TRBV29-1
CSGGTGANYGYTF
TGCAGCGGGGGGACAGGGGCTAACTATGGCTACACCTTC
>few|-|TRBJ1-2|TRBV6-1
CASSEADWGYGYTF
TGTGCCAGCAGTGAAGCTGATTGGGGGTATGGCTACACCTTC
>-|-|TRBJ2-7|TRBV5-4
CASSLEGGPENEQYF
TGTGCCAGCAGCTTAGAGGGCGGGCCGGAGAACGAGCAGTACTTC